Shown below are 5 T cell receptor beta chains from a single sample sequenced in a study of Ad26.COV2.S vaccination and SARS-CoV-2 variants. Noted treatment: over 15 received Ad26.COV2.S at low or high dose, single or two shots; a few received placebo; per-sample allocation not given. Day 63 after the first vaccine or placebo injection was the time point for sampling. The protocol was immunoSEQ multiplex PCR, while the TCRdb copy is restricted to in-frame clones and leaves out a portion. Of about 350,000 clones listed, around 89% are singletons. The specimen comprised peripheral blood, sampled in a trial of Ad26.COV2.S vaccine versus placebo. These receptor sequences come from a person aged 18-65 years who received the Ad26.COV2.S COVID-19 vaccine or a placebo.

The rearrangement uses TRBV12-3 or TRBV12-4 and TRBJ1-1; weak D call: TRBD1 (6 bases). Trimming stripped 3 bases from V and 6 bases from J, with 11 bases between. This CDR3 has 13 residues. CDR3 bases: TGTGCCAGCAGTTTGGTCAGGGGCTCTGAAGCTTTCTTT. Translated, it gives CASSLVRGSEAFF.

The chain couples TRBV7-2 to TRBJ2-7; the match to TRBD2 covers 9 bases. The CDR3 contains 16 residues. J was trimmed by 3 bases and V by 5 bases; bases with no gene match: 11. Germline loops: CDR1 SGHTA, CDR2 FQGNSA. The CDR3 sequence: CASSKQFSGSFYEQYF. The CDR3, as DNA: TGTGCCAGCAGCAAACAATTTAGCGGGAGTTTCTACGAGCAGTACTTC.

V usage is TRBV28 and J usage is TRBJ2-7; 8 positions agree with TRBD1. The junction had 5 bases not matched to a gene; V was cut back by 5 bases and J by 2 bases. CDR1 and CDR2 from the germline V gene are MDHEN and SYDVKM. There are 14 residues in the CDR3. In nucleotides, the CDR3 is TGTGCCAGCAGTGGCCGGGACAGGACCTACGAGCAGTACTTC. Translating gives CASSGRDRTYEQYF.

This chain joins TRBV9 and TRBJ2-3; D unclear. The CDR3 has 14 residues. Germline CDR1 is SGDLS and CDR2 is YYNGEE. Between the trimmed V and J ends, which lost 4 bases and 9 bases, there was a span of 18 bases. CDR3 DNA sequence: TGTGCCAGCAGCCCCCTCGGACCGGTCTCCACGCAGTATTTT. Its protein is CASSPLGPVSTQYF.

In DNA, the CDR3 is TGTGCCAGCAGCGTAGAGGGGACAGTAGTCAACGAGCAGTACTTC. Protein product: CASSVEGTVVNEQYF. The V call is TRBV9, the J call TRBJ2-7; 7 nucleotides match TRBD1. The CDR3 is 15 amino acids. The V gene end was trimmed by 0 bases and the J gene end by 5 bases; junction bases not matched to a gene: 8. In germline, CDR1 is SGDLS, CDR2 YYNGEE.